This T cell receptor beta chain came from a study of shared clonotypes between healthy human individuals. CD45RO negativity and positive selection for CCR7 defined naive CD8 cells, a population that excluded terminally differentiated effector memory CD45RA+ cells. Sequenced by immunoSEQ multiplex PCR; TCRdb stores in-frame clones only, minus some. The sample holds some 2,100,000 clones, under 95% seen once. Comments on this clone: Mismatch with germline at one junction end may stem from a read error.

This TCR came from a man aged 18 to 30 in good health. Some clones in this sample may be carry-over from other donors' samples. Sequenced input: naive CD8+ T cells from PBMCs.

The CDR3 reads CASISAGASFTDSQYF. CDR3 bases: TGTGCCAGCATTTCCGCCGGGGCCAGTTTCACAGATTCGCAGTATTTT. The chain links TRBV28 to TRBJ2-3; perhaps D is TRBD1 or TRBD2 (5 bases each). CDR1 and CDR2 (germline): MDHEN, SYDVKM. The CDR3 sequence is 16 residues long.